The present T cell receptor beta chain was sequenced within a study of cytomegalovirus exposure and HLA in healthy donors. General study findings and limits: The study listed around 150 cytomegalovirus-associated TCR beta chains. Within the data, a cluster of highly shared sequence variants was likely a sequencing artifact.

This clone came up a few times. Its antigen remains unidentified. It was with 60 Vbeta and 13 Jbeta primers that the PCR ran. Libraries were prepared by immunoSEQ multiplex PCR; TCRdb keeps only in-frame clonotypes and omits some of them. This sample has 60,000 to 70,000 clones, with about four fifths found just once. Trimming cost V 3 bases and J 6 bases, with 8 bases left between them. The CDR3 runs to 12 residues. CDR1 MNHNY and CDR2 SVGAGI come from the germline V gene (reference sequence). The genes are TRBV6-6 and TRBJ1-1, with D unclear. The TCR originated in a woman aged 25 to 45 in good health and CMV-seronegative. Sequenced sample: PBMCs. CDR3 loop: CASSYAGAEAFF. CDR3 coding DNA: TGTGCCAGCAGTTATGCGGGCGCTGAAGCTTTCTTT.